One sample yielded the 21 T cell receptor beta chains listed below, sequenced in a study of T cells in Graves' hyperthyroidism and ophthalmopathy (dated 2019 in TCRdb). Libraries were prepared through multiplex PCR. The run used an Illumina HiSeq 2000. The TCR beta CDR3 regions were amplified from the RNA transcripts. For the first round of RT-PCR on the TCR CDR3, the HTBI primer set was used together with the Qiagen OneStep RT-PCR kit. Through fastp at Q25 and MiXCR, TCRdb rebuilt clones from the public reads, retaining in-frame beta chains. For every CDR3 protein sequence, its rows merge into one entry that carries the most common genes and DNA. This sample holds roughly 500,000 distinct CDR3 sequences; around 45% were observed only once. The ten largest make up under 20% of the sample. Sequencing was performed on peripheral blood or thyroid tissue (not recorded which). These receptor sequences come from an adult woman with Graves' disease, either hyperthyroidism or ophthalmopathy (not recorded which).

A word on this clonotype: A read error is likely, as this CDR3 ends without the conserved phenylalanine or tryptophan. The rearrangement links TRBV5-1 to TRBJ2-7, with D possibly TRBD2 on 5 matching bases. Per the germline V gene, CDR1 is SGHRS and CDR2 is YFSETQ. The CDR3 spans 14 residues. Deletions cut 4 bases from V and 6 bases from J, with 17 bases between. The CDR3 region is CASSHAGKGSEQYL. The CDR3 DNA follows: TGCGCCAGCAGCCACGCCGGGAAAGGGTCCGAGCAGTACCTC.

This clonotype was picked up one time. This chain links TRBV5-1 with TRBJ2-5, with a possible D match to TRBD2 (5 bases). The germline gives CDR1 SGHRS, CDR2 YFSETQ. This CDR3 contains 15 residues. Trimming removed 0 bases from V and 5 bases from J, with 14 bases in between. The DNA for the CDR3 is TGCGCCAGCAGCTTGGCCCCTAGCCTTCGGGAGACCCAGTACTTC. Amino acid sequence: CASSLAPSLRETQYF.

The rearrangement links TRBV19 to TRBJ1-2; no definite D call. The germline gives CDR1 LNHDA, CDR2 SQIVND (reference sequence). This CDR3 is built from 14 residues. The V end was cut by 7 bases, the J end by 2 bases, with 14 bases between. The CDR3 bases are TGTGCCAGTATCAGACACCCGTCGAACTATGGCTACACCTTC. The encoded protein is CASIRHPSNYGYTF.

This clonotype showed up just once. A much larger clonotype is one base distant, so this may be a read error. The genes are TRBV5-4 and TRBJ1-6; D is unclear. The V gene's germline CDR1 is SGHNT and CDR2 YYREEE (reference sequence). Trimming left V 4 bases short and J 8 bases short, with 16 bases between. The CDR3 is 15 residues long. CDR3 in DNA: TGTGCCAGCAGCCTAAGGGAAGGGTATGATTCACCCCTCCACTTT. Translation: CASSLREGYDSPLHF.

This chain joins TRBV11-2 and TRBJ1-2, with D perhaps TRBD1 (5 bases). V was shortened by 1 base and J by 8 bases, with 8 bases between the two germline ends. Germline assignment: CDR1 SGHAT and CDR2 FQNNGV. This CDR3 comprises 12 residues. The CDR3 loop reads CASSLVGVGYTF. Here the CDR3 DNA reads TGTGCCAGCAGCTTAGTAGGGGTCGGCTACACCTTC.

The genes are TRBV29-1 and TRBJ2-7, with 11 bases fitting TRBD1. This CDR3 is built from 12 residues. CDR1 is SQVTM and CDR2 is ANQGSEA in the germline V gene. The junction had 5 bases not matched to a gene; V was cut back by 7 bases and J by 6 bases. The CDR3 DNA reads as TGCAGCGGGGGACAGGGGGGGGGCGAGCAGTACTTC. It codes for CSGGQGGGEQYF.

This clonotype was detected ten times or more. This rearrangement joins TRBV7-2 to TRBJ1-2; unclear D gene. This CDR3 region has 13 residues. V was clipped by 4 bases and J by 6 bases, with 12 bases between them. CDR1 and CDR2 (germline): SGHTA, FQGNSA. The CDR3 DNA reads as TGTGCCAGCAGCTCTCCATTCCCCAATGGCTACACCTTC. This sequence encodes CASSSPFPNGYTF.

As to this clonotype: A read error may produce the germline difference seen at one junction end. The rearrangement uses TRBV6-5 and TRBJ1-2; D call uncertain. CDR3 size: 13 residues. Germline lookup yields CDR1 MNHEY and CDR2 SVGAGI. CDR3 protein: CAISYAADYGYTF. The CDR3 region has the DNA TGTGCCATCAGTTACGCGGCGGACTATGGCTACACCTTC.

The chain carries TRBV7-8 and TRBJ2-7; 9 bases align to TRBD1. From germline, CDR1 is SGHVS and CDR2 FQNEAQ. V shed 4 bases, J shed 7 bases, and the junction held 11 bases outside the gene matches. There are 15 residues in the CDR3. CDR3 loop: CASSYGTGSDGEQYF. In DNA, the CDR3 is TGTGCCAGCAGCTACGGGACAGGGAGCGACGGGGAGCAGTACTTC. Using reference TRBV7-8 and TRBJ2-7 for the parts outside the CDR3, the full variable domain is GAGVSQSPRYKVAKRGQDVALRCDPISGHVSLFWYQQALGQGPEFLTYFQNEAQLDKSGLPSDRFFAERPEGSVSTLKIQRTQQEDSAVYLCASSYGTGSDGEQYFGPGTRLTVT.

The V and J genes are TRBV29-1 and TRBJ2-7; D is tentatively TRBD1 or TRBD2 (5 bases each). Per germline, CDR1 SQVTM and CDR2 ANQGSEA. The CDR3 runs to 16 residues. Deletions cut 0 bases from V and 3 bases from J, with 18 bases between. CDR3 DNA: TGCAGCGTTGAAGAGGGACCGGGCAGCCTAAACTACGAGCAGTACTTC. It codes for CSVEEGPGSLNYEQYF.

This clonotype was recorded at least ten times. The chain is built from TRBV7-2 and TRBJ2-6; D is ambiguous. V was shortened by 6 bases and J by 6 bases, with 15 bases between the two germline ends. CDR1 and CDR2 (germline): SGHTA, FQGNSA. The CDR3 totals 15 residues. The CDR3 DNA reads TGTGCCAGCAGTCCGACCCCGACGGCGGCCAACGTCCTGACTTTC. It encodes CASSPTPTAANVLTF.

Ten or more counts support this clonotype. CDR3 sequence reads: CASSLVGQTNYGYTF. CDR3 DNA sequence: TGCGCCAGCAGCTTGGTGGGACAGACTAACTATGGCTACACCTTC. The chain uses TRBV5-1 and TRBJ1-2; the match to TRBD1 covers 7 bases. The junction had 2 bases not matched to a gene; V was cut back by 0 bases and J by 0 bases. This CDR3 region has 15 residues. Germline CDR1 reads SGHRS; CDR2 reads YFSETQ.

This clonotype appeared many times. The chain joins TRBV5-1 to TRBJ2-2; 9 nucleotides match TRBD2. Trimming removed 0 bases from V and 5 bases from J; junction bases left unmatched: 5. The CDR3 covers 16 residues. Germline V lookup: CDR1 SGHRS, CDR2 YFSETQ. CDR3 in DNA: TGCGCCAGCAGCTTGGGACTAGCGGAGGGAACCGGGGAGCTGTTTTTT. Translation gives CASSLGLAEGTGELFF.

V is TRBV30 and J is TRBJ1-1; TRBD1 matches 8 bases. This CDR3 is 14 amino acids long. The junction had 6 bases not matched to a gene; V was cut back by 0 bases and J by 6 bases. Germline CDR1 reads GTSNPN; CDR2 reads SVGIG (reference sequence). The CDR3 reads CAWSVTGGLSEAFF. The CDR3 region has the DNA TGTGCCTGGAGTGTTACAGGGGGTCTGTCTGAAGCTTTCTTT. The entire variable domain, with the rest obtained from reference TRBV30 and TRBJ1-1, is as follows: SQTIHQWPATLVQPVGSPLSLECTVEGTSNPNLYWYRQAAGRGLQLLFYSVGIGQISSEVPQNLSASRPQDRQFILSSKKLLLSDSGFYLCAWSVTGGLSEAFFGQGTRLTVV.

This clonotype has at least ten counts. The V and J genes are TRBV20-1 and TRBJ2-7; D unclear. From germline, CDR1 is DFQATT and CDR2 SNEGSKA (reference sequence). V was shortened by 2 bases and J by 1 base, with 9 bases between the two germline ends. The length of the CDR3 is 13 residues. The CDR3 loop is CSARYGSSYEQYF. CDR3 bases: TGCAGTGCTAGATACGGTAGTTCCTACGAGCAGTACTTC.

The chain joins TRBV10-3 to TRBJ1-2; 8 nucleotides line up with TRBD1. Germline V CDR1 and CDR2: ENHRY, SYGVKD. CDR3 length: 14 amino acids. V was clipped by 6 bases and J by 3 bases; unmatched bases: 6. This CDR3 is CAIRGGQVHYGYTF. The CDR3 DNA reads TGTGCCATCAGGGGGGGACAGGTGCACTATGGCTACACCTTC.

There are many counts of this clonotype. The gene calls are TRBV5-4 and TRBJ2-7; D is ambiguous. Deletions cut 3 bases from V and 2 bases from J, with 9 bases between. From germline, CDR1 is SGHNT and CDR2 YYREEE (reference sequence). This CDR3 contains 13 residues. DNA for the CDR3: TGTGCCAGCAGCTCATCCGGAACCTACGAGCAGTACTTC. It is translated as CASSSSGTYEQYF.

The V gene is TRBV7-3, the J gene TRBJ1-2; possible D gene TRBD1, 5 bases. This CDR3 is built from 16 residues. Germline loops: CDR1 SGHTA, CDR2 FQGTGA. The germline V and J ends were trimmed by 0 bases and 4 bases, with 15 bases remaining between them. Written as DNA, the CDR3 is TGTGCCAGCAGCTTAACGGCTGGGGCAGGCCCCTATGGCTACACCTTC. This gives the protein CASSLTAGAGPYGYTF. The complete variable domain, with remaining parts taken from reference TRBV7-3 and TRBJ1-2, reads GAGVSQTPSNKVTEKGKYVELRCDPISGHTALYWYRQSLGQGPEFLIYFQGTGAADDSGLPNDRFFAVRPEGSVSTLKIQRTERGDSAVYLCASSLTAGAGPYGYTFGSGTRLTVV.

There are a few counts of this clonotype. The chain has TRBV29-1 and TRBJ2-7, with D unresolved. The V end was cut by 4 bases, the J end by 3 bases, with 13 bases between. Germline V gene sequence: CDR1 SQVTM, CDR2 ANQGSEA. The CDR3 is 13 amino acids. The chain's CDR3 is CSVGEKSVYEQYF. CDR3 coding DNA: TGCAGCGTTGGAGAGAAATCAGTCTACGAGCAGTACTTC.

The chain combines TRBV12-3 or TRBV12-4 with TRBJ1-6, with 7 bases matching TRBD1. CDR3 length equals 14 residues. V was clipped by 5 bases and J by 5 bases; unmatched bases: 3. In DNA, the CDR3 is TGTGCCAGCAGTGGGACAGCAGATAATTCACCCCTCCACTTT. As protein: CASSGTADNSPLHF.

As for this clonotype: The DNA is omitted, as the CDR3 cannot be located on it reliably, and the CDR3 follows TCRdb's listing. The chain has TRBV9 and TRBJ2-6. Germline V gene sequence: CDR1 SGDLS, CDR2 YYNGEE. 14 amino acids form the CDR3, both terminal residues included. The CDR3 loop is CASSVGQGANVPTF.